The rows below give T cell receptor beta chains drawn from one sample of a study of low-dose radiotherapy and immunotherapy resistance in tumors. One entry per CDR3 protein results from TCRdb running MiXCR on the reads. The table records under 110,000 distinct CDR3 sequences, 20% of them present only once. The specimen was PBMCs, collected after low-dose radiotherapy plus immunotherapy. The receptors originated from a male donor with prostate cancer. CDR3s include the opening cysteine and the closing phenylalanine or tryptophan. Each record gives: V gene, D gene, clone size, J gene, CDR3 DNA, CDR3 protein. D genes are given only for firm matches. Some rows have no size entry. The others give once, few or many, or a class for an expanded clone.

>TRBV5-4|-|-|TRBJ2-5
TGTGCCAGCAGCTTGGGCCCTAGCGTCGAGACCCAGTACTTC
CASSLGPSVETQYF
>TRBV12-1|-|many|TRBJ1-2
TGTGCCAGCAGCTCGCGTGCCCAGAACTCGCCGAGCTATGGCTACACCTTC
CASSSRAQNSPSYGYTF
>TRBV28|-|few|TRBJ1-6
TGTGCCAGCAGTTTTGGTAGCCCGAATTCACCCCTCCACTTT
CASSFGSPNSPLHF
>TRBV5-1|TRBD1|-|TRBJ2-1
TGCGCCAGCAGCTTTCGTTACGATTGGGACAGGGGGCAAAATGAGCAGTTCTTC
CASSFRYDWDRGQNEQFF
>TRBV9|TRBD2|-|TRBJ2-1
TGTGCCAGCAGCAATCGACTAGCGGGGGACAATGAGCAGTTCTTC
CASSNRLAGDNEQFF
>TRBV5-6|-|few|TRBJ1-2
TGTGCCAGCAGCTTGAACGGTTTCTATGGCTACACCTTC
CASSLNGFYGYTF
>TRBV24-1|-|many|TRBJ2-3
TGTGCCACCAGTCAAGCGGGCACAGATACGCAGTATTTT
CATSQAGTDTQYF
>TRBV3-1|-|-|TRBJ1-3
TGTGCCAGCAGCCAAAATCGGGCTGGAAACACCATATATTTT
CASSQNRAGNTIYF
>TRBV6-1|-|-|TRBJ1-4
TGTGCCAGCAGTGAAGCAAGGGACCTTGGGAAACTGTTTTTT
CASSEARDLGKLFF
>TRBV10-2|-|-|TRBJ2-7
TGCGCCAGCAAGATTCAGTGTCCCTACGAGCAGTACTTC
CASKIQCPYEQYF
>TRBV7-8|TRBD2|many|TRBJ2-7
TGTGCCAGCAGCCCCCGGACTAGCGGGGGCTACGAGCAGTACTTC
CASSPRTSGGYEQYF
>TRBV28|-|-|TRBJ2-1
TGTGCCAGCAGTTTTGGGATAGGAGTTGGCGATGAGCAGTTCTTC
CASSFGIGVGDEQFF
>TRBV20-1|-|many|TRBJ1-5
TGCAGTGCCGCGCGATTGGGCGGCAATCAGCCCCAGCATTTT
CSAARLGGNQPQHF
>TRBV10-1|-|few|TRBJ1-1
TGCGCCAGCAGTGAGGCGAGGGACACTGAAGCTTTCTTT
CASSEARDTEAFF
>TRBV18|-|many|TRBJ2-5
TGTGCCAGCTCACCGGGGGGTGGACAAGAGACCCAGTACTTC
CASSPGGGQETQYF
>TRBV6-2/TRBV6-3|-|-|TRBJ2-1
TGTGCCAGTGGACCACGGATAGATGAGCAGTTCTTC
CASGPRIDEQFF
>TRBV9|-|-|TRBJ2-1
TGTGCCAGCAGCGTGGGTGCCTACGATGAGCAGTTCTTC
CASSVGAYDEQFF
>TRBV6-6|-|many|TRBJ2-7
TGTGCCAGCAGCCCCCGACGGCCCATCTACGAGCAGTACTTC
CASSPRRPIYEQYF
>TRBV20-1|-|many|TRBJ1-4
TGCAGTCCAGGGCCCGCGCCCAATGAAAAACTGTTTTTT
CSPGPAPNEKLFF
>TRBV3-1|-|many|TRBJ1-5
TGTGCCAGCAGCATTAGCAATCAGCCCCAGCATTTT
CASSISNQPQHF
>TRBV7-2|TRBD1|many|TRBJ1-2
TGTGCCAGCAGCCCCCAGGGGACAGACTTCTATGGCTACACCTTC
CASSPQGTDFYGYTF
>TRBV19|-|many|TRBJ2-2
TGTGCCAGTAGTATACTCCGCACCGGGGAGCTGTTTTTT
CASSILRTGELFF
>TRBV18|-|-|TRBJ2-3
TGTGCCAGCTCATCTGACTCTAGCACAGATACGCAGTATTTT
CASSSDSSTDTQYF
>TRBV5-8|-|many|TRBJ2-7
TGTGCCAGCAGCTTGCGGCAGGGTTTGCTCTACGAGCAGTACTTC
CASSLRQGLLYEQYF
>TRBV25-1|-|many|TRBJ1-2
TGTGCCAGCAGTGATACTACAGGGAAGACTGGCTACACCTTC
CASSDTTGKTGYTF
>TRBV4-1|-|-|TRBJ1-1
TGCGCCAGCAGCCAAGACCCGCTACTTCGGCGGGACCTACCTGAAGCTTTCTTT
CASSQDPLLRRDLPEAFF
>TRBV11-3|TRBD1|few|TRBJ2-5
TGTGCCAGCAGCAGGGACAGAGAGACCCAGTACTTC
CASSRDRETQYF
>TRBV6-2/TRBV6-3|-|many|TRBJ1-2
TGTGCCAGCAGTCGAAACAGGGTTGGCTACACCTTC
CASSRNRVGYTF
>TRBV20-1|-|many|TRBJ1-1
TGCAGTGCTAGAGATCACCGGGACTTACGCCCCGTGAGAACTGAAGCTTTCTTT
CSARDHRDLRPVRTEAFF
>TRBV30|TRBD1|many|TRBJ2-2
TGTGCCTGGAGGGTCTGGACAGGCGCGAACACCGGGGAGCTGTTTTTT
CAWRVWTGANTGELFF
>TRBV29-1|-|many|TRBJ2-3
TGCAGCGTGGACGGGGCGGGGCGCACAGATACGCAGTATTTT
CSVDGAGRTDTQYF
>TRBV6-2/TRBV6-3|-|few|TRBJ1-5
TGTGCCAGCAGTTACGAGAGGGGTCCAGCCCCCAATCAGCCCCAGCATTTT
CASSYERGPAPNQPQHF
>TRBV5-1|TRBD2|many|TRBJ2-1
TGCGCCAGCAGGGGACTAGCGGGGGACAATGAGCAGTTCTTC
CASRGLAGDNEQFF
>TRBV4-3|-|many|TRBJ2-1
TGCGCCAGCAGCCAAACCGGGGCCGGGTTCGGTGAGCAGTTCTTC
CASSQTGAGFGEQFF
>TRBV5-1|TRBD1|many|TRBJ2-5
TGCGCCAGCGGGGGACAGGGTCAGCCGGAGACCCAGTACTTC
CASGGQGQPETQYF
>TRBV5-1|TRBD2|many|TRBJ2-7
TGCGCCAGCAGCAAACAGCGGGGAGCGGGTTACGAGCAGTACTTC
CASSKQRGAGYEQYF
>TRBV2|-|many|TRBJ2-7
TGTGCCAGCATCTATGGGGGGGGGCCCTCCTACGAGCAGTACTTC
CASIYGGGPSYEQYF
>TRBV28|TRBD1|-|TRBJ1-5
TGTGCCAGCAGTGAAGAACAGGGGGGGGGGCATCAGCCCCAGCATTTT
CASSEEQGGGHQPQHF
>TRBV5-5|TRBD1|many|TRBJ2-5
TGTGCCAGCAGCTACCGGGACAGAGAAGAGACCCAGTACTTC
CASSYRDREETQYF
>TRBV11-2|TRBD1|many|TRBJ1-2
TGTGCCAGCAGCCGTGCGGGACAGGGGCTCGAGGGCTACACCTTC
CASSRAGQGLEGYTF
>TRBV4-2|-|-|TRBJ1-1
TGTGCCAGCAGCCAAGATGACCTTTCCAGGGCTTTCTTT
CASSQDDLSRAFF
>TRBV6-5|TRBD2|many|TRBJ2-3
TGTGCCAGCAGTGCCCAGGACCCTCGACTAGCATACACAGATACGCAGTATTTT
CASSAQDPRLAYTDTQYF
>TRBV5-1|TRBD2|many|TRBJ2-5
TGCGCCAGCAGCTTGGGACTAGCGGGGTATGGAGAGACCCAGTACTTC
CASSLGLAGYGETQYF
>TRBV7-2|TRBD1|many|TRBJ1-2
TGTGCCAGCAGCCTAACGGGACAGCGAGATGGCTACACCTTC
CASSLTGQRDGYTF
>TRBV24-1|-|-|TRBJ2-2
TGTGCCACCAGTGATTCCGGCCACTTCACCGGGGAGCTGTTTTTT
CATSDSGHFTGELFF
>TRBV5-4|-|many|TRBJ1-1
TGTGCCAGCAGCCTCAGGGAGAACACTGAAGCTTTCTTT
CASSLRENTEAFF
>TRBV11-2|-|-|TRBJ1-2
TGTGCCAGCAGCTCCCCTCGGGGGGGACGTTACTATGGCTACACCTTC
CASSSPRGGRYYGYTF
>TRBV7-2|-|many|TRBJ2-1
TGTGCCAGCAGCTTAGGTAGTTCGCTCGGCAATGAGCAGTTCTTC
CASSLGSSLGNEQFF
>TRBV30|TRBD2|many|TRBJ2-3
TGTGCCTGGAGAACTAGCGCCACAGATACGCAGTATTTT
CAWRTSATDTQYF
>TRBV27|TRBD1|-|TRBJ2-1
TGTGCCAGCAGGAAGGGGGCCCCTTTGAATGAGCAGTTCTTC
CASRKGAPLNEQFF
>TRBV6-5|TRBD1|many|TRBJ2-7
TGTGCCATCAGACGTGTCGGGACAGAGTACGAGCAGTACTTC
CAIRRVGTEYEQYF
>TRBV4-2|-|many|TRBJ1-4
TGTGCCAGCAGCCCTCGGACGCAAGCAACTAATGAAAAACTGTTTTTT
CASSPRTQATNEKLFF
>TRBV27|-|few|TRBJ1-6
TGTGCCAGCAGGCCTACGCTCAGGGAAAATTCACCCCTCCACTTT
CASRPTLRENSPLHF
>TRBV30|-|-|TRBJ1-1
TGTGCCTGGATCCAGGGGTCTGAAGCTTTCTTT
CAWIQGSEAFF
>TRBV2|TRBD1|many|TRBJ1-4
TGTGCCAGCTCGGGACAGGCCCCCGAAAAACTGTTTTTT
CASSGQAPEKLFF
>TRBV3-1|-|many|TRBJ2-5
TGTGCCAGCAGCCAAGATGACGAGACCCAGTACTTC
CASSQDDETQYF
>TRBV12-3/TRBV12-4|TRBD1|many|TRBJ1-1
TGTGCCAGCACCATAACAGGGGACACTGAAGCTTTCTTT
CASTITGDTEAFF
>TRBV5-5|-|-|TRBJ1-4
TGTGCCAGCAGCTTGGGCGGATATAATGAAAAACTGTTTTTT
CASSLGGYNEKLFF
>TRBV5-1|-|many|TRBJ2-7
TGCGCCAGCAGTCGCGAGGGATCCTCCTACGAGCAGTACTTC
CASSREGSSYEQYF